These T cell receptor beta chains were read from a single sample in a study of T-cell memory formation after mild COVID-19. TCRdb reprocessed the 5' RACE reads with MiXCR, giving one entry per CDR3 protein. Found here are around 260,000 distinct CDR3 sequences, 16% of them singletons; the top ten hold more than 20%. Input material: PBMCs or a T cell subset sorted from them (not recorded which). The source of these receptors is a man aged 18-30 years who had mild COVID-19 (a few samples of this study predate the infection). Cell type and time point are not known. CDR3s include the opening cysteine and the closing phenylalanine or tryptophan. Each record gives: clone size, D gene, J gene, V gene, CDR3 protein, CDR3 DNA. A D gene is named only where the DNA matches it firmly. Clone sizes are given selectively: once, few, many, or a class where the clone is expanded.

size: -; D: -; J: TRBJ2-7; V: TRBV3-1; CDR3: CASSRGGASYEQYF; DNA: TGTGCCAGCAGCCGGGGGGGCGCATCCTACGAGCAGTACTTC
size: -; D: -; J: TRBJ2-3; V: TRBV11-2; CDR3: CASSSQSIPDTQYF; DNA: TGTGCCAGCAGCTCCCAGAGTATTCCAGATACGCAGTATTTT
size: many; D: -; J: TRBJ2-2; V: TRBV11-2; CDR3: CASSLEVFGELFF; DNA: TGTGCCAGCAGCTTAGAGGTTTTCGGGGAGCTGTTTTTT
size: few; D: -; J: TRBJ1-4; V: TRBV4-2; CDR3: CASSQGETEKLFF; DNA: TGTGCCAGCAGCCAAGGAGAGACTGAAAAACTGTTTTTT
size: -; D: -; J: TRBJ2-5; V: TRBV7-9; CDR3: CASSSGNHETQYF; DNA: TGTGCCAGCAGCTCGGGGAACCATGAGACCCAGTACTTC
size: -; D: -; J: TRBJ2-7; V: TRBV12-3/TRBV12-4; CDR3: CASSLGAHSYEQYF; DNA: TGTGCCAGCAGTTTAGGGGCCCACTCCTACGAGCAGTACTTC
size: many; D: TRBD1; J: TRBJ1-4; V: TRBV7-2; CDR3: CASSPNRGFNEKLFF; DNA: TGTGCCAGCAGCCCAAACAGGGGATTCAATGAAAAACTGTTTTTT
size: few; D: TRBD1; J: TRBJ2-1; V: TRBV5-1; CDR3: CASSLGTGTYNEQFF; DNA: TGCGCCAGCAGCCTAGGGACAGGGACCTACAATGAGCAGTTCTTC
size: few; D: -; J: TRBJ2-3; V: TRBV20-1; CDR3: CSTLSTDTQYF; DNA: TGCAGTACGCTGTCCACAGATACGCAGTATTTT
size: many; D: -; J: TRBJ2-1; V: TRBV12-3/TRBV12-4; CDR3: CASSLWPTGTSNEQFF; DNA: TGTGCCAGCAGTTTATGGCCAACCGGGACATCCAATGAGCAGTTCTTC
size: few; D: -; J: TRBJ2-5; V: TRBV15; CDR3: CATSRVRGQETQYF; DNA: TGTGCCACCAGCAGAGTCCGAGGGCAAGAGACCCAGTACTTC
size: -; D: -; J: TRBJ2-7; V: TRBV29-1; CDR3: CSVHNGDGYEQYF; DNA: TGCAGCGTTCACAATGGTGACGGATACGAGCAGTACTTC
size: few; D: -; J: TRBJ2-2; V: TRBV7-9; CDR3: CASSSNGWLSGELFF; DNA: TGTGCCAGCAGCTCAAACGGTTGGCTGAGCGGGGAGCTGTTTTTT
size: -; D: -; J: TRBJ1-5; V: TRBV12-3/TRBV12-4; CDR3: CASREGTGQPQHF; DNA: TGTGCCAGCAGAGAGGGGACGGGTCAGCCCCAGCATTTT
size: few; D: TRBD1; J: TRBJ1-1; V: TRBV5-1; CDR3: CASSVDRAGTEAFF; DNA: TGCGCCAGCAGCGTGGACAGGGCGGGCACTGAAGCTTTCTTT
size: few; D: TRBD1; J: TRBJ1-1; V: TRBV12-3/TRBV12-4; CDR3: CASSGDRGLRTEAFF; DNA: TGTGCCAGCAGTGGGGACAGGGGGCTGAGAACTGAAGCTTTCTTT
size: few; D: -; J: TRBJ1-2; V: TRBV6-5; CDR3: CASSYSGTAVYGYTF; DNA: TGTGCCAGCAGTTACAGTGGGACGGCCGTCTATGGCTACACCTTC
size: -; D: -; J: TRBJ2-5; V: TRBV7-2; CDR3: CASSRTLLETQYF; DNA: TGTGCCAGCAGTCGGACGCTATTGGAGACCCAGTACTTC
size: few; D: -; J: TRBJ2-7; V: TRBV7-9; CDR3: CASSPEGEQYF; DNA: TGTGCCAGCAGCCCTGAGGGCGAGCAGTACTTC
size: -; D: -; J: TRBJ1-1; V: TRBV7-2; CDR3: CASSLDGLAEAFF; DNA: TGTGCCAGCAGCTTAGATGGATTAGCTGAAGCTTTCTTT
size: -; D: -; J: TRBJ2-5; V: TRBV30; CDR3: CACRAGLLGWQKETQYF; DNA: TGTGCCTGTCGAGCAGGTCTCCTGGGTTGGCAAAAAGAGACCCAGTACTTC
size: -; D: TRBD1; J: TRBJ1-5; V: TRBV20-1; CDR3: CSASSARGAYNQPQHF; DNA: TGCAGTGCTAGCTCCGCCAGGGGGGCCTACAATCAGCCCCAGCATTTT
size: few; D: TRBD2; J: TRBJ2-2; V: TRBV7-3; CDR3: CASSPAGGLHTGELFF; DNA: TGTGCCAGCAGCCCCGCGGGGGGGCTGCACACCGGGGAGCTGTTTTTT
size: few; D: TRBD1; J: TRBJ2-7; V: TRBV15; CDR3: CATSPNQGAYEQYF; DNA: TGTGCCACCAGCCCTAACCAGGGGGCCTACGAGCAGTACTTC
size: few; D: TRBD2; J: TRBJ2-5; V: TRBV24-1; CDR3: CATSDPGGAQETQYF; DNA: TGTGCCACCAGTGACCCGGGGGGGGCTCAAGAGACCCAGTACTTC
size: -; D: -; J: TRBJ1-1; V: TRBV12-3/TRBV12-4; CDR3: CASSLDTGWTEAFF; DNA: TGTGCCAGCAGTTTAGACACGGGGTGGACTGAAGCTTTCTTT
size: many; D: TRBD2; J: TRBJ2-1; V: TRBV7-6; CDR3: CASSLGLADNNEQFF; DNA: TGTGCCAGCAGCTTAGGACTAGCGGACAACAATGAGCAGTTCTTC
size: -; D: -; J: TRBJ2-7; V: TRBV27; CDR3: CASSTHPGVFGTYEQYF; DNA: TGTGCCAGCAGTACCCACCCGGGTGTGTTCGGGACCTACGAGCAGTACTTC
size: few; D: -; J: TRBJ1-5; V: TRBV28; CDR3: CASTSGPSNQPQHF; DNA: TGTGCCAGCACCTCGGGACCTAGCAATCAGCCCCAGCATTTT
size: few; D: TRBD1; J: TRBJ1-1; V: TRBV7-2; CDR3: CATRQGGTEAFF; DNA: TGTGCCACGCGACAGGGGGGCACTGAAGCTTTCTTT
size: -; D: TRBD1; J: TRBJ1-2; V: TRBV5-1; CDR3: CASSLGQVDHGYTF; DNA: TGCGCCAGCAGCTTAGGACAGGTAGATCATGGCTACACCTTC
size: -; D: TRBD1; J: TRBJ2-5; V: TRBV7-9; CDR3: CASSPRGQEQETQYF; DNA: TGTGCCAGCAGCCCCAGAGGACAGGAACAAGAGACCCAGTACTTC
size: few; D: -; J: TRBJ2-3; V: TRBV20-1; CDR3: CSAIDPGTSTDTQYF; DNA: TGCAGTGCTATCGATCCAGGGACTAGCACAGATACGCAGTATTTT
size: many; D: TRBD2; J: TRBJ2-3; V: TRBV5-1; CDR3: CASSMGAGPDTQYF; DNA: TGCGCCAGCAGCATGGGAGCGGGGCCAGATACGCAGTATTTT